Each of the 10 T cell receptor beta chains below was sequenced from the same sample in a study of T cell repertoires in cytomegalovirus infection. TCRdb reanalysed the reads using MiXCR and keeps one entry per CDR3 protein. The sample yields about 340,000 distinct CDR3 sequences, just under 30% seen once. No antigen is known for these receptors. The sample here was cultured PBMCs, taken from culture after CMV antigen stimulation. Source of these receptors: a human donor in good health (CMV status not recorded). Some clones in this sample may be carry-over from other donors' samples.

Only a few counts were recorded for this clonotype. This chain joins TRBV27 and TRBJ2-4, with 10 bases aligning to TRBD2. Looked up from germline, CDR1 is MNHEY and CDR2 is SMNVEV (reference sequence). The CDR3 runs to 16 residues. J lost 5 bases, V lost 4 bases, and 8 bases had no gene match. CDR3 loop: CASSSPQAGGQNIQYF. CDR3 sequence (DNA): TGTGCCAGCAGTTCCCCCCAAGCGGGAGGGCAAAACATTCAGTACTTC.

The gene calls are TRBV6-8 and TRBJ2-7; 8 nucleotides line up with TRBD2. This CDR3 has 16 residues. V shed 7 bases, J shed 0 bases, and the junction held 11 bases outside the gene matches. CDR1 and CDR2 from the germline V gene are MNHGY and SAAAGT. The CDR3 DNA follows: TGTGCCAGCATTCTCGGACTAGCTTTGACCTCCTACGAGCAGTACTTC. Translated, it gives CASILGLALTSYEQYF.

The rearrangement joins TRBV5-1 to TRBJ2-1, with D perhaps given as TRBD1 or TRBD2 (5 bases each). V was shortened by 4 bases and J by 0 bases, with 17 bases between the two germline ends. Germline V gives CDR1 SGHRS, CDR2 YFSETQ. CDR3 length: 17 amino acids. The CDR3 is CASSPGTGTRSYNEQFF. CDR3 in DNA: TGCGCCAGCAGCCCTGGGACCGGGACGCGCTCCTACAATGAGCAGTTCTTC.

The chain couples TRBV6-8 to TRBJ1-1, with D tentatively TRBD1 (5 bases). V lost 4 bases to trimming and J lost 4 bases, with 22 bases between them. Germline values: CDR1 MNHGY, CDR2 SAAAGT. The CDR3 is 17 amino acids. As DNA, the CDR3 is TGTGCCAGCAGTTCGAAGAGATTGATAAGGGGTAGCACTGAAGCTTTCTTT. It is translated as CASSSKRLIRGSTEAFF.

In this sample, this clonotype turned up many times. This chain uses TRBV7-6 with TRBJ1-4; tentative D call: TRBD1 (6 bases). The V end was cut by 5 bases, the J end by 5 bases, with 15 bases between. Looked up from germline, CDR1 is SGHVS and CDR2 is FNYEAQ. This CDR3 is 15 amino acids long. This CDR3 is CASSAQLGANEKLFF. CDR3 DNA: TGTGCCAGCAGCGCCCAGTTGGGGGCGAATGAAAAACTGTTTTTT.

V and J are TRBV10-3 and TRBJ2-7; the match to TRBD1 covers 9 bases. The germline gives CDR1 ENHRY, CDR2 SYGVKD. This CDR3 has 16 amino acids. The V gene end was trimmed by 6 bases and the J gene end by 4 bases; junction bases not matched to a gene: 13. The CDR3 DNA reads TGTGCCATCAGCACAGGGGGCGCGGAACGCCGGTACGAGCAGTACTTC. Its protein product is CAISTGGAERRYEQYF.

This rearrangement joins TRBV27 to TRBJ2-2; 10 bases align to TRBD2. Germline loops: CDR1 MNHEY, CDR2 SMNVEV (reference sequence). CDR3 length: 15 amino acids. The V gene end was trimmed by 6 bases and the J gene end by 6 bases; junction bases not matched to a gene: 7. The DNA for the CDR3 is TGTGCCAGCAGGTCCGGGACTAGCGTTGCCGGGGAGCTGTTTTTT. Protein: CASRSGTSVAGELFF.

This clonotype was counted at least ten times. The chain couples TRBV7-8 to TRBJ2-5; 7 bases match TRBD2. The CDR3 covers 17 residues. Germline trimming cut 0 bases from V and 0 bases from J; bases unmatched to any gene: 7. CDR1 and CDR2 (germline): SGHVS, FQNEAQ. DNA for the CDR3: TGTGCCAGCAGCTTAGCAGTTGTAGGGAGGGACCAAGAGACCCAGTACTTC. Amino acids: CASSLAVVGRDQETQYF.

The chain couples TRBV7-2 to TRBJ2-2, with D hard to call. V was trimmed by 3 bases and J by 1 base, leaving 6 bases between them. The CDR3 consists of 14 residues. Germline CDR1 is SGHTA and CDR2 is FQGNSA. The CDR3 coding sequence is TGTGCCAGCAGCTTTGCCCAGAACACCGGGGAGCTGTTTTTT. It is translated as CASSFAQNTGELFF.

There are a few counts of this clonotype. The chain recombines TRBV6-1 with TRBJ1-2, with 11 positions matching TRBD1. This CDR3 has 14 residues. Germline V gene lookup returns CDR1 MNHNS and CDR2 SASEGT. Trimming at V came to 6 bases and at J to 8 bases, leaving 8 bases not matched to a gene. The chain's CDR3 is CASRDRGRVGGYTF. The CDR3 coding sequence is TGTGCCAGCAGGGACAGGGGGCGCGTTGGGGGCTACACCTTC.